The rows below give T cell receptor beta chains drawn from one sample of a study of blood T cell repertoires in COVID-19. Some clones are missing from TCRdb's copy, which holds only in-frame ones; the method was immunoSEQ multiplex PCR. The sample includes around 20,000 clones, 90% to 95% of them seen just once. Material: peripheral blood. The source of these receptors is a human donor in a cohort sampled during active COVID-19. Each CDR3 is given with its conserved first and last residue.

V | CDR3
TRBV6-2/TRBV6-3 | CASRPSGQGGNIQYF
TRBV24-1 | CATSEPNSGVGELFF
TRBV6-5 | CASSRDRSPNIQYF
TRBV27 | CASRRGGGSSGNTIYF
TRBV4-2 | CASSQSQGQAPSGANVLTF
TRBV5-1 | CASSLPGGALTGELFF
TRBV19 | CASRIRDGFGEAFF
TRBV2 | CASSEAPSGEAFF
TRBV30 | CAWSPGQGKYEQYF
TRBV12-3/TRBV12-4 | CASSFRGTDTQYF
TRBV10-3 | CAISDRLSRGYTF
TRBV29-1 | CSVDVTALIMNTEAFF
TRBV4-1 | CASSQVRGITGELFF
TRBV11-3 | CASSPNQGGGETQYF
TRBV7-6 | CASSTLISKTQYF
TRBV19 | CATKQGVANYGYTF